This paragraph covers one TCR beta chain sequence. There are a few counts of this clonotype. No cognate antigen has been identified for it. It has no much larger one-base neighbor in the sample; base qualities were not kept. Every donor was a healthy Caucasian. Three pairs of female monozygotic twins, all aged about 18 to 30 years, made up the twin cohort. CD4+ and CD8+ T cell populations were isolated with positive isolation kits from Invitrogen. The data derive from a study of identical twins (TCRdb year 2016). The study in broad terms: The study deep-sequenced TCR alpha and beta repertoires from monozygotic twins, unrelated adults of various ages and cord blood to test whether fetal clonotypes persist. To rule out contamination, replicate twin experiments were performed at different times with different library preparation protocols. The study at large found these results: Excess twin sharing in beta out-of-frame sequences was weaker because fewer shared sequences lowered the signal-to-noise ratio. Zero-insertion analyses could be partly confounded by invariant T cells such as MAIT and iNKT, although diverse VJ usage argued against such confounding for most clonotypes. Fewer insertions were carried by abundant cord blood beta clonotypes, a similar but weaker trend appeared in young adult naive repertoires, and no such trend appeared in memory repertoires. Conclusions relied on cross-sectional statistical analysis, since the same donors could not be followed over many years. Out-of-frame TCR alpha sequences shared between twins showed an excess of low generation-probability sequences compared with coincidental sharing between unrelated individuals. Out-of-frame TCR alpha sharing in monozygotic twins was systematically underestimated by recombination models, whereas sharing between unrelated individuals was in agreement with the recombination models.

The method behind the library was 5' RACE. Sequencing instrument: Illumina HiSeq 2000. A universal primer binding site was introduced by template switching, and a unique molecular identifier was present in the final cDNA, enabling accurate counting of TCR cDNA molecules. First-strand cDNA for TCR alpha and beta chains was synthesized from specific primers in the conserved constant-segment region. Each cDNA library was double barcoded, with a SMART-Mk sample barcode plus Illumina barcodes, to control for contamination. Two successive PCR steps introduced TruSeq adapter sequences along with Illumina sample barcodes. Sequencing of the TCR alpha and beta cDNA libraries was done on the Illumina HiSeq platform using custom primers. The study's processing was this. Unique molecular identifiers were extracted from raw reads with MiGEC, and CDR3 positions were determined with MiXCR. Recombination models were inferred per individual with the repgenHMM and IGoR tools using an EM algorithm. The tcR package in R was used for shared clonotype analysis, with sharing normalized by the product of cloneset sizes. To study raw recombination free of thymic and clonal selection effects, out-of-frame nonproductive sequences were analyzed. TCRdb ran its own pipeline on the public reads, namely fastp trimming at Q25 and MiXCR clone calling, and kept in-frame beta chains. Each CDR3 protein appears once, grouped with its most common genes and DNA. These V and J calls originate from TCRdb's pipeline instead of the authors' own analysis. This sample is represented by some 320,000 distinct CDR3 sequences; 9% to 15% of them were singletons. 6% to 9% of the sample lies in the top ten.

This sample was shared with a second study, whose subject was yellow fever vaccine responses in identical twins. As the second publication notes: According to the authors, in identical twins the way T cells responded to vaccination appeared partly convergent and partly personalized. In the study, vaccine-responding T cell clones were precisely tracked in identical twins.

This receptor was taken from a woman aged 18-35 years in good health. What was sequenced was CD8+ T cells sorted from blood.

The CDR3 reads as follows: CATRSGGEAKNIQYF. The bases are TGTGCCACCAGAAGTGGGGGGGAGGCCAAAAACATTCAGTACTTC. The chain couples TRBV15 to TRBJ2-4, with 7 central nucleotides matching TRBD2. The CDR3 numbers 15 residues from cysteine through phenylalanine. CDR3 DNA only is kept here, 45 bases in frame from base 1. The germline V and J ends show losses of 6 bases and 1 base respectively, and no gene match explains 6 bases of the junction. For CDR1 and CDR2, the germline V gene (reference sequence) lists LNHNV and YYDKDF.